This T cell receptor beta chain was captured in a study of T cell responses to AZD1222 COVID-19 vaccine. Profiling relied on immunoSEQ multiplex PCR, and the TCRdb table lists in-frame clones only, not all of them. The sample carries 95,000 to 150,000 clones, approximately 88% recorded once. The CDR3 runs 14 residues. V lost 4 bases to trimming and J lost 8 bases; unmatched junction nucleotides: 8. Looked up from germline, CDR1 is MNHEY and CDR2 is SVGAGI. Sequencing was performed on peripheral blood, taken on day 0 of AZD1222 vaccination. The chain recombines TRBV6-5 with TRBJ1-2, with 9 bases matching TRBD1. The receptor comes from an adult in good health. The CDR3 spells CASSSGTGQRGYTF. CDR3 sequence (DNA): TGTGCCAGCAGTTCCGGGACAGGGCAAAGGGGCTACACCTTC.